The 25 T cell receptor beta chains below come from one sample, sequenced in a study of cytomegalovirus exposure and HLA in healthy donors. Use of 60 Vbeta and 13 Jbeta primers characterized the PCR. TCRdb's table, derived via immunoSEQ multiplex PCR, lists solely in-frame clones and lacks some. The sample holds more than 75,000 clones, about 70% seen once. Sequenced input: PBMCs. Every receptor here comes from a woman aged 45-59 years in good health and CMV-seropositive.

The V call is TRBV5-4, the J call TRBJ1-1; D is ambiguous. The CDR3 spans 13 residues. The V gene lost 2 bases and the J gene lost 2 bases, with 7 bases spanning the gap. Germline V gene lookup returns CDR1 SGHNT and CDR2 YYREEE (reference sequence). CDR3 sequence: CASSFAVNTEAFF. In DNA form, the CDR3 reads TGTGCCAGCAGCTTTGCGGTAAACACTGAAGCTTTCTTT.

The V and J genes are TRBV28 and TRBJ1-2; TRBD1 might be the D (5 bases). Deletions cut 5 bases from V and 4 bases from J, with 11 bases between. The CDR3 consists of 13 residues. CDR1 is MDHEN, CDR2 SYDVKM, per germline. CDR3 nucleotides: TGTGCCAGCAGTCAAACAGGAGTCTATGGCTACACCTTC. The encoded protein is CASSQTGVYGYTF.

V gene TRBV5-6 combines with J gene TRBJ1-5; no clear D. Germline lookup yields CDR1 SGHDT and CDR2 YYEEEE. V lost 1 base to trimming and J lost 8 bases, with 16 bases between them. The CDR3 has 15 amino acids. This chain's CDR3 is CASSLSPAPGKPQHF. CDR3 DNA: TGTGCCAGCAGCTTGTCGCCAGCACCGGGGAAGCCCCAGCATTTT.

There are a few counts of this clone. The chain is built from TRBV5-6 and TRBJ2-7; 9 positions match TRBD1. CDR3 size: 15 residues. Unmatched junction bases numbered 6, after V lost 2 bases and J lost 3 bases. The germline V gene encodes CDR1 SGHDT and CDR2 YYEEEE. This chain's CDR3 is CASSLEGTGRYEQYF. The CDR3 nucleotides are TGTGCCAGCAGCTTAGAGGGGACAGGGCGCTACGAGCAGTACTTC.

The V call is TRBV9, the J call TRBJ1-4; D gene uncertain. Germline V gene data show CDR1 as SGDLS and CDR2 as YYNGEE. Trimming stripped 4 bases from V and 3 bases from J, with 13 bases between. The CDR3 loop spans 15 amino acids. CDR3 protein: CASSSQEDPNEKLFF. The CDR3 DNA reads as TGTGCCAGCAGCTCCCAGGAAGACCCTAATGAAAAACTGTTTTTT.

In DNA, the CDR3 is TGTGCCAGCAGTCGCGGACAGACTTTGAACACTGAAGCTTTCTTT. This codes for CASSRGQTLNTEAFF. J is TRBJ1-1 and V is TRBV6-5; TRBD1 might be the D (6 bases). From germline, CDR1 is MNHEY and CDR2 SVGAGI. Deletions cut 5 bases from V and 0 bases from J, with 13 bases between. This CDR3 spans 15 amino acids.

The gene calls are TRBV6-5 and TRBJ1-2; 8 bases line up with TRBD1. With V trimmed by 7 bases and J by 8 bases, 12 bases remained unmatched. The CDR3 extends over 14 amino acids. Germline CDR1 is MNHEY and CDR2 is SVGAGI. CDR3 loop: CASIKDRAGGGYTF. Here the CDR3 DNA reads TGTGCCAGCATTAAGGACAGGGCCGGTGGGGGCTACACCTTC.

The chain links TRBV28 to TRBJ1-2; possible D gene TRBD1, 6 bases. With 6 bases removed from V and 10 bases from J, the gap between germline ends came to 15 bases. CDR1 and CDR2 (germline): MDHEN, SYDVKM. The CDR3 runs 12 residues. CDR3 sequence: CASRTGQTFYTF. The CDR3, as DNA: TGTGCCAGCAGAACCGGACAGACCTTCTACACCTTC.

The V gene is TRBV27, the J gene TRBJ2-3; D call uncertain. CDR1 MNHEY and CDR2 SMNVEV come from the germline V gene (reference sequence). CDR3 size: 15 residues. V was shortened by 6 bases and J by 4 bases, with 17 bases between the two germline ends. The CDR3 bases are TGTGCCAGCAGCTCTCCCGTTGAGTTCCCAGATACGCAGTATTTT. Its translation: CASSSPVEFPDTQYF.

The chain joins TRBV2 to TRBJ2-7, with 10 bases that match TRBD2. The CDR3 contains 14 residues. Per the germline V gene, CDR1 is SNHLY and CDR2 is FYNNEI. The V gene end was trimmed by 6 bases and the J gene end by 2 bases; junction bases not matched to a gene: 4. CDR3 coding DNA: TGTGCCAGCAGGAGACTAGCGGGCCCCTACGAGCAGTACTTC. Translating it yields CASRRLAGPYEQYF. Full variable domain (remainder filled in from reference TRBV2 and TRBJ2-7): EPEVTQTPSHQVTQMGQEVILRCVPISNHLYFYWYRQILGQKVEFLVSFYNNEISEKSEIFDDQFSVERPDGSNFTLKIRSTKLEDSAMYFCASRRLAGPYEQYFGPGTRLTVT.

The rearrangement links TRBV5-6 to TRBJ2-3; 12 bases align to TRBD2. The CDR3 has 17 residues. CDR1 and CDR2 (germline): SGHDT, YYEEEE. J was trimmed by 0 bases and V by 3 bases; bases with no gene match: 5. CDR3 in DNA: TGTGCCAGCAGCTACTTGACTAGCGGGGGAAGCACAGATACGCAGTATTTT. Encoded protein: CASSYLTSGGSTDTQYF.

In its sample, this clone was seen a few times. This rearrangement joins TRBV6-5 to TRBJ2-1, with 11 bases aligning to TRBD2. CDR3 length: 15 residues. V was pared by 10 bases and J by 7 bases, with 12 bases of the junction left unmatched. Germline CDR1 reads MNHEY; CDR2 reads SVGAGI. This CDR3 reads CATLPLSGRDNEQFF. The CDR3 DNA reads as TGTGCCACCCTCCCTCTTAGCGGGAGGGATAATGAGCAGTTCTTC.

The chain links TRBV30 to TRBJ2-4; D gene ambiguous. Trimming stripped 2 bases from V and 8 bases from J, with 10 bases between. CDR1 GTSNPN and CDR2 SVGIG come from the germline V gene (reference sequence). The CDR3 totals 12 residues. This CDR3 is CAWSPGSDIQYF. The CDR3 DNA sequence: TGTGCCTGGAGTCCGGGTTCGGACATTCAGTACTTC.

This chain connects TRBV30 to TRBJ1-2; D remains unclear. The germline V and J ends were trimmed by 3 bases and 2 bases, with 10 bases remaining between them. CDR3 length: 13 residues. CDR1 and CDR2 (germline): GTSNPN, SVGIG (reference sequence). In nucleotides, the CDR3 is TGTGCCTGGAGAGCCGTTTCAAACTATGGCTACACCTTC. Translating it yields CAWRAVSNYGYTF.

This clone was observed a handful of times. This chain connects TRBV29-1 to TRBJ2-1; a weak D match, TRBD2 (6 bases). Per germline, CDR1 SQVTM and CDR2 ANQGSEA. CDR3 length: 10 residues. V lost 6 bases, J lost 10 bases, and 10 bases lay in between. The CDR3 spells CSVTTSEQFF. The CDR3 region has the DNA TGCAGCGTGACCACTAGCGAGCAGTTCTTC.

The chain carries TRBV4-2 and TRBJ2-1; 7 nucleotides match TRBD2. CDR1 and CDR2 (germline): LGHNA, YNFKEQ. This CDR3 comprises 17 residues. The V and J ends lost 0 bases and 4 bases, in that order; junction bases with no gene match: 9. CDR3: CASSQEGGSSSYNEQFF. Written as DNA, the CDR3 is TGTGCCAGCAGCCAAGAGGGAGGGTCCTCCTCTTACAATGAGCAGTTCTTC.

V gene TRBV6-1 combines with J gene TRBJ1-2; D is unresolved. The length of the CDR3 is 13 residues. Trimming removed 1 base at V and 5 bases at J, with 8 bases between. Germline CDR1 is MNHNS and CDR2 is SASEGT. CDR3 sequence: CASSEVGGYGYTF. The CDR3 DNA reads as TGTGCCAGCAGTGAAGTGGGCGGGTATGGCTACACCTTC.

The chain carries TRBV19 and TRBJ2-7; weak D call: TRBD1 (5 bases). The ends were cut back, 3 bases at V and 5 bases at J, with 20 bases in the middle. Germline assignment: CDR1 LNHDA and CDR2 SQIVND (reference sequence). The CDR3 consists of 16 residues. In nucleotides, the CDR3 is TGTGCCAGTAGTATGTATGCAGGGCTGCGTTGGAACGAGCAGTACTTC. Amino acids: CASSMYAGLRWNEQYF. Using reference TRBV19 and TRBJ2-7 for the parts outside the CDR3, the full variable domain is DGGITQSPKYLFRKEGQNVTLSCEQNLNHDAMYWYRQDPGQGLRLIYYSQIVNDFQKGDIAEGYSVSREKKESFPLTVTSAQKNPTAFYLCASSMYAGLRWNEQYFGPGTRLTVT.

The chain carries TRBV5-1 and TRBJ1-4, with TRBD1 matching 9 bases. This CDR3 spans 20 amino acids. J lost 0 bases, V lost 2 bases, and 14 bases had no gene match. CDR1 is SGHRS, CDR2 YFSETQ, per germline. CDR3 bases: TGCGCCAGCAGCTTCTTTAAAGGGACAGGGAAACTTGCAACTAATGAAAAACTGTTTTTT. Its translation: CASSFFKGTGKLATNEKLFF.

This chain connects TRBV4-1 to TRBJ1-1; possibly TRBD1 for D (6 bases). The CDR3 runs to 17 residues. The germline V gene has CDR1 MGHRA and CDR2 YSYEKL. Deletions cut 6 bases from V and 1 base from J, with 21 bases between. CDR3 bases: TGCGCCAGCAGTTCTATTGGGACACGGGCTGCGAACACTGAAGCTTTCTTT. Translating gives CASSSIGTRAANTEAFF.

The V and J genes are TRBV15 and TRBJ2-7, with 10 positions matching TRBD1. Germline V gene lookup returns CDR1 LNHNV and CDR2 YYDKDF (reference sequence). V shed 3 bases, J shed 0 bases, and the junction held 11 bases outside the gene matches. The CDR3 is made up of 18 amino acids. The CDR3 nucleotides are TGTGCCACCAGCAGTACCGGGACAGGGGCGGTAGACTCCTACGAGCAGTACTTC. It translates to CATSSTGTGAVDSYEQYF.

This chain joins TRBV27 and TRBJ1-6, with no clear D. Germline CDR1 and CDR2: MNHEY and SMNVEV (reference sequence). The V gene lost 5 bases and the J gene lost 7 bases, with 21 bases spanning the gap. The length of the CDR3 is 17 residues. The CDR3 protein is CASSQVGGPRMNSPLHF. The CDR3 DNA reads TGTGCCAGCAGTCAGGTCGGCGGGCCGAGGATGAATTCACCCCTCCACTTT.

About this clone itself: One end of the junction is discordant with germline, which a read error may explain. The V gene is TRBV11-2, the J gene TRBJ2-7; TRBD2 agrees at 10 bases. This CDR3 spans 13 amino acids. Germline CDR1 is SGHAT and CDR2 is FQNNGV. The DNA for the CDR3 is TGTGCCTGCAGAGGAGCGGGAGGGCTCGAGCAGTACTTC. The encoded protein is CACRGAGGLEQYF.

This CDR3 reads CASSSSTESSYEQYF. The CDR3 nucleotides are TGTGCCAGCAGCTCCTCGACAGAGAGCTCCTACGAGCAGTACTTC. The chain has TRBV7-6 and TRBJ2-7; perhaps TRBD1 as D (5 bases). V lost 4 bases, J lost 0 bases, and 13 bases lay in between. The length of the CDR3 is 15 residues. Germline CDR1 SGHVS, CDR2 FNYEAQ.

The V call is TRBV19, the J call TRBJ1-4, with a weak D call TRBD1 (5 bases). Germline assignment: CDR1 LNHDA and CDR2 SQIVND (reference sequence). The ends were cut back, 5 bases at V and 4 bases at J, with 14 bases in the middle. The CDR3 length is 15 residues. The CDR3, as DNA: TGTGCCAGTAGTCCCCGACAGACTTATAATGAAAAACTGTTTTTT. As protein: CASSPRQTYNEKLFF.